The sequence of this T cell receptor (beta chain) was determined in a study of T cell responses to AZD1222 COVID-19 vaccine. TCRdb's copy holds only in-frame clones and misses some; the assay was immunoSEQ multiplex PCR. The sample has roughly 150,000 clones, approximately 90% seen once. This CDR3 spans 14 amino acids. The V gene's germline CDR1 is SGHTS and CDR2 YDEGEE. V lost 9 bases and J lost 4; bases outside the gene matches: 10. The chain carries TRBV5-8 and TRBJ2-3, with 8 bases matching TRBD1. Sequencing was performed on peripheral blood, taken 28 days after the second AZD1222 dose. The receptor's source is an adult who received the AZD1222 COVID-19 vaccine. The CDR3 sequence: CAKQTDRASDTQYF. In DNA form, the CDR3 reads TGTGCCAAACAAACGGACAGGGCCTCAGATACGCAGTATTTT.